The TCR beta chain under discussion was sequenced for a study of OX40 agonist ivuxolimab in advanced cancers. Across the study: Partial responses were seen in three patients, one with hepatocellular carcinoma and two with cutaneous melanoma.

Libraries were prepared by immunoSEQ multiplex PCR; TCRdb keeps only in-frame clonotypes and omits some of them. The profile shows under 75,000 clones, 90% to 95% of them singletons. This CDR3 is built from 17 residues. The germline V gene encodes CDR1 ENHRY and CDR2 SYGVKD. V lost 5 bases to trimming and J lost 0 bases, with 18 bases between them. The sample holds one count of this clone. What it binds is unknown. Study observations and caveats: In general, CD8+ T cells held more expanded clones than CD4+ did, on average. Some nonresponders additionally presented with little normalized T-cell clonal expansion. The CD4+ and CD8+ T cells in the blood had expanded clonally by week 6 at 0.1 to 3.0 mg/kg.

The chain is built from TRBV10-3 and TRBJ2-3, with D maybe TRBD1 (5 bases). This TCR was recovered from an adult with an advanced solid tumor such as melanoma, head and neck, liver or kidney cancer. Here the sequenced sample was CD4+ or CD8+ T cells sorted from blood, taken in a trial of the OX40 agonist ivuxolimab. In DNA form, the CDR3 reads TGTGCCATCAGTCCGACTGCCTTGACAGCTAGCACAGATACGCAGTATTTT. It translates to CAISPTALTASTDTQYF.